This T cell receptor (beta chain) came from a study of T cell responses to AZD1222 COVID-19 vaccine. The data were produced by immunoSEQ multiplex PCR, yet TCRdb's version contains in-frame clones alone and is incomplete. The table lists some 190,000 clones, almost 90% of them singletons. Per germline, CDR1 SGDLS and CDR2 YYNGEE. V dropped 3 bases and J dropped 0 bases, with 5 bases sitting between them. The CDR3 is 13 residues long. Regarding the study as a whole: Without day 14 samples, only post-peak T cell repertoires were studied. Clonal diversity was possibly underestimated; the donors were predominantly white British and more often female.

For this clone: Its antigen is undetermined. The sample has other DNA sequences that encode this CDR3 too.

This material consisted of peripheral blood, taken on day 0 of AZD1222 vaccination. The rearrangement links TRBV9 to TRBJ2-3; D gene uncertain. The TCR originated in an adult in good health. The CDR3 coding sequence is TGTGCCAGCAGCGAGGACAGCACAGATACGCAGTATTTT. It specifies CASSEDSTDTQYF. Supplemented by reference TRBV9 and TRBJ2-3, the full variable domain reads DSGVTQTPKHLITATGQRVTLRCSPRSGDLSVYWYQQSLDQGLQFLIQYYNGEERAKGNILERFSAQQFPDLHSELNLSSLELGDSALYFCASSEDSTDTQYFGPGTRLTVL.